One sample yielded the 2 T cell receptor beta chains listed below, sequenced in a study of HIV-infected patients and healthy controls (dated by TCRdb to between 2013 and 2015). The method behind the library was 5' RACE. The run used an Illumina MiSeq. Reverse transcription of 500 ng RNA was performed with SuperScript III using primers directed against the alpha and beta constant regions. Alpha and beta chain libraries were generated separately via chain-specific third strand synthesis with multiplexing indices. The public reads were run again by TCRdb, first through fastp at Q25 and then through MiXCR, and only productive beta chains were kept. For every CDR3 protein sequence, its rows merge into one entry that carries the most common genes and DNA. Within this sample are over 500 distinct CDR3 sequences, with 72% of them counted one time only. Jointly, the top ten make up more than 20% of the sample.

Whole blood was used without cell fractionation, so all unsorted peripheral T cells were reflected in the repertoire. Sample: blood, taken before antiretroviral therapy. These receptors all come from an adult with HIV infection.

A note on this clonotype: This beta chain is a stray read from a library made for alpha chains; its abundance is not meaningful. The CDR3 nucleotides read TGTGCCAGCAGTTTTATGGTTCAGCGGGGGGCCCACAATGAGCAGTTCTTC. This gives the protein CASSFMVQRGAHNEQFF. The V and J genes are TRBV28 and TRBJ2-1, with 9 bases that match TRBD2. This CDR3 region has 17 residues. Trimming removed 3 bases from V and 5 bases from J; junction bases left unmatched: 11. Germline lookup yields CDR1 MDHEN and CDR2 SYDVKM.

In the case of this clonotype: This beta chain is an off-target read within a library intended for alpha chains, so its frequency means little. V and J are TRBV20-1 and TRBJ2-4, with 13 bases matching TRBD2. Germline V gene sequence: CDR1 DFQATT, CDR2 SNEGSKA (reference sequence). The CDR3 totals 18 residues. V gave up 8 bases and J gave up 0 bases; unmatched junction bases: 13. The CDR3, as DNA: TGCAGTCTACCATCCGGGACTAGCGGGAACCTAGCCAAAAACATTCAGTACTTC. This translates into CSLPSGTSGNLAKNIQYF.